Each of the 9 T cell receptor beta chains below was sequenced from the same sample in a study of blood T cell repertoires in COVID-19. Sequencing used immunoSEQ multiplex PCR; TCRdb keeps in-frame clones, though not all of them. The table includes hundreds of thousands of clones, around 89% detected once. Sequencing input: peripheral blood. The receptors come from a man between 40 and 49 years old with acute or convalescent COVID-19.

The chain is built from TRBV6-5 and TRBJ2-3; 7 bases are shared with TRBD1. V gave up 3 bases and J gave up 1 base; unmatched junction bases: 4. In germline, CDR1 is MNHEY, CDR2 SVGAGI. This CDR3 spans 15 amino acids. The CDR3 protein is CASSYTGVGTDTQYF. In DNA form, the CDR3 reads TGTGCCAGCAGTTATACAGGGGTCGGCACAGATACGCAGTATTTT.

In the case of this clone: Its ends do not fully match the called genes, so a read error is possible. The chain recombines TRBV5-6 with TRBJ2-7, with D perhaps TRBD1 (5 bases). Germline V gene lookup returns CDR1 SGHDT and CDR2 YYEEEE. The length of the CDR3 is 14 residues. CDR3 bases: TGTGCCAGCAGCTTGTACCAGGGCTCCAACGAGCAGTACTTC. Translated: CASSLYQGSNEQYF. Supplemented by reference TRBV5-6 and TRBJ2-7, the full variable domain reads DAGVTQSPTHLIKTRGQQVTLRCSPKSGHDTVSWYQQALGQGPQFIFQYYEEEERQRGNFPDRFSGHQFPNYSSELNVNALLLGDSALYLCASSLYQGSNEQYFGPGTRLTVT.

J is TRBJ1-2 and V is TRBV5-5; the match to TRBD1 covers 7 bases. CDR1 and CDR2 from the germline V gene are SGHKS and YYEKEE (reference sequence). The CDR3 has 13 amino acids. V shed 5 bases and J 3 bases; nucleotides not matched to a gene: 4. The CDR3 DNA reads TGTGCCAGCAGTCGACAGGGCCACTATGGCTACACCTTC. Translation: CASSRQGHYGYTF.

This clone was observed once. The gene calls are TRBV12-3 or TRBV12-4 and TRBJ1-3, with D perhaps TRBD1 (6 bases). The CDR3 covers 13 residues. V dropped 5 bases and J dropped 3 bases, with 8 bases sitting between them. In DNA, the CDR3 is TGTGCCAGCAGTACAGGGTTTGGAAACACCATATATTTT. This sequence encodes CASSTGFGNTIYF.

The chain combines TRBV12-3 or TRBV12-4 with TRBJ1-2; no firm D call. V lost 6 bases, J lost 4 bases, and 12 bases lay in between. The CDR3 consists of 13 residues. The CDR3, as DNA: TGTGCCAGCAGATCCTCAGGATTCTATGGCTACACCTTC. It encodes CASRSSGFYGYTF.

V usage is TRBV18 and J usage is TRBJ1-1; unclear D gene. V lost 5 bases and J 3 bases, leaving 10 bases between the germline ends. This CDR3 has 13 residues. The V gene's germline CDR1 is KGHSH and CDR2 LQKENI. CDR3 region: CASSRTVDTEAFF. The CDR3 DNA sequence: TGTGCCAGCTCAAGAACGGTAGACACTGAAGCTTTCTTT.

The gene calls are TRBV19 and TRBJ1-3, with D uncertain. V lost 8 bases to trimming and J lost 4 bases, with 12 bases between them. The CDR3 sequence is 13 residues long. Per the germline V gene, CDR1 is LNHDA and CDR2 is SQIVND (reference sequence). CDR3 sequence reads: CASRPYSGNTIYF. The CDR3 coding sequence is TGTGCCAGTCGTCCTTACTCGGGAAACACCATATATTTT.

This chain links TRBV5-1 with TRBJ1-2; a possible D gene is TRBD1 (6 bases). V lost 1 base to trimming and J lost 6 bases, with 10 bases between them. The CDR3 extends over 13 amino acids. Germline V gene lookup returns CDR1 SGHRS and CDR2 YFSETQ. CDR3 nucleotide sequence: TGCGCCAGCAGCTTGCAGGGGACGGATGGCTACACCTTC. Protein: CASSLQGTDGYTF.

The table lists this clone with a few counts. The genes are TRBV25-1 and TRBJ1-1; TRBD1 aligns across 12 bases. This CDR3 comprises 14 residues. With V trimmed by 4 bases and J by 8 bases, 5 bases remained unmatched. Looked up from germline, CDR1 is MGHDK and CDR2 is SYGVNS. CDR3 amino acids: CASSGGQGAPEAFF. The CDR3 coding sequence is TGTGCCAGCAGTGGGGGACAGGGGGCTCCCGAAGCTTTCTTT.